The rows below give T cell receptor beta chains drawn from one sample of a study of cytomegalovirus exposure and HLA in healthy donors. Data came from immunoSEQ multiplex PCR; TCRdb stores just in-frame clones and leaves some out. The clone table shows 200,000 to 250,000 clones, with the ten largest holding about 1%. Sequenced sample: PBMCs. The receptor set was obtained from a girl aged 2-10 years in good health and CMV-seropositive. Both conserved end residues are part of each CDR3. The D gene is left open where the match is weak.

>TRBV28|-|TRBJ1-1
CASSRGPTRGTAFF
TGTGCCAGCAGTCGTGGACCCACTAGAGGAACGGCTTTCTTT
>TRBV6-6|TRBD2|TRBJ2-7
CASSRGGGLQYF
TGTGCCAGCAGTCGGGGCGGGGGACTTCAGTACTTC
>TRBV6-4|-|TRBJ1-2
CASSGEGVSYTF
TGTGCCAGCAGTGGTGAGGGGGTGAGCTACACCTTC
>TRBV28|TRBD1|TRBJ1-1
CASGLGTVNTEAFF
TGTGCCAGCGGGCTCGGGACAGTGAACACTGAAGCTTTCTTT
>TRBV19|TRBD1|TRBJ1-3
CASSIPGDRASGNTIYF
TGTGCCAGTAGTATTCCCGGGGACAGGGCCTCTGGAAACACCATATATTTT
>TRBV10-3|TRBD2|TRBJ2-2
CAIRLAGNTGELFF
TGTGCCATCAGACTAGCGGGGAACACCGGGGAGCTGTTTTTT
>TRBV7-8|TRBD1|TRBJ2-1
CASSVRTSEGADEQFF
TGTGCCAGCAGCGTAAGAACCAGTGAGGGGGCCGATGAGCAGTTCTTC
>TRBV28|-|TRBJ1-4
CASSITSGVGEKLFF
TGTGCCAGCAGCATCACCTCAGGGGTGGGTGAAAAACTGTTTTTT
>TRBV10-2|TRBD1|TRBJ2-7
CAVLSGTGSDEQYF
TGCGCCGTTCTGTCCGGGACAGGGAGTGACGAGCAGTACTTC
>TRBV2|TRBD1|TRBJ2-7
CASSPGTGTYEQYF
TGTGCCAGCAGCCCCGGGACAGGGACCTACGAGCAGTACTTC
>TRBV6-1|-|TRBJ2-7
CASSGGTGPSYEQYF
TGTGCCAGCAGTGGGGGGACTGGGCCCTCCTACGAGCAGTACTTC
>TRBV28|-|TRBJ1-1
CASSLPRELNTEAFF
TGTGCCAGCAGTTTACCCAGGGAACTAAACACTGAAGCTTTCTTT
>TRBV28|-|TRBJ1-2
CASTPPTGIYGYTF
TGTGCCAGCACCCCCCCAACGGGGATCTATGGCTACACCTTC
>TRBV7-3|TRBD1|TRBJ1-4
CASSLTPPGTGNEKLFF
TGTGCCAGCAGCTTAACCCCCCCCGGGACAGGCAATGAAAAACTGTTTTTT
>TRBV18|-|TRBJ2-3
CASSPSGSLTDTQYF
TGTGCCAGCTCACCAAGTGGCTCGCTCACAGATACGCAGTATTTT
>TRBV4-1|TRBD2|TRBJ2-1
CASSYLGLAEYNEQFF
TGCGCCAGCAGCTACCTTGGGCTAGCGGAGTACAATGAGCAGTTCTTC
>TRBV29-1|-|TRBJ2-1
CSVESIGSYNEQFF
TGCAGCGTTGAATCGATCGGCTCCTACAATGAGCAGTTCTTC
>TRBV2|-|TRBJ2-7
CASSEPGIASDEQYF
TGTGCCAGCAGTGAACCTGGGATAGCGAGCGACGAGCAGTACTTC
>TRBV5-1|TRBD2|TRBJ2-5
CASSLGPSGPAVETQYF
TGCGCCAGCAGCTTGGGTCCTAGCGGGCCCGCGGTGGAGACCCAGTACTTC
>TRBV19|TRBD2|TRBJ2-7
CASSIGASGTYEQYF
TGTGCCAGTAGTATAGGGGCTAGCGGGACCTACGAGCAGTACTTC
>TRBV9|-|TRBJ2-5
CASSVLSGSSPQETQYF
TGTGCCAGCAGCGTTTTGTCGGGATCCTCCCCACAAGAGACCCAGTACTTC
>TRBV5-4|TRBD2|TRBJ2-7
CASSNLKTGSGSSYEQYF
TGTGCCAGCAGTAACCTAAAGACGGGAAGCGGGAGCTCCTACGAGCAGTACTTC
>TRBV7-2|-|TRBJ2-6
CASSRTSSGANVLTF
TGTGCCAGCAGCCGAACATCCTCTGGGGCCAACGTCCTGACTTTC
>TRBV29-1|-|TRBJ2-3
CSQRSTDTQYF
TGCAGCCAGCGGTCCACAGATACGCAGTATTTT
>TRBV27|TRBD2|TRBJ2-1
CASSLMREGLNEQFF
TGTGCCAGCAGTTTAATGCGGGAGGGCCTGAATGAGCAGTTCTTC
>TRBV19|-|TRBJ1-5
CASSTSIGQPQHF
TGTGCCAGTAGTACCAGTATTGGTCAGCCCCAGCATTTT
>TRBV27|TRBD2|TRBJ2-7
CASSLSGRGHEQYF
TGTGCCAGCAGTCTCAGCGGGAGGGGCCACGAGCAGTACTTC
>TRBV19|-|TRBJ1-2
CASSIVGVQGHGYTF
TGTGCCAGTAGTATTGTCGGGGTACAGGGCCATGGCTACACCTTC
>TRBV27|TRBD1|TRBJ2-1
CASSWPGTGEGEQFF
TGTGCCAGCAGCTGGCCCGGGACAGGGGAGGGTGAGCAGTTCTTC
>TRBV10-1|TRBD2|TRBJ2-1
CASSESQGLAALNEQFF
TGCGCCAGCAGTGAGTCGCAGGGACTAGCGGCCCTTAATGAGCAGTTCTTC